This TCR beta chain was obtained from a study of blood T cell repertoires in COVID-19. Turning to the study itself: COVID-19 samples collected from the United States, Italy and Spain covered acute and convalescent phases.

As originally analysed: Amplifying reference gene primers gave estimates of nucleated cell counts. TCRdb's copy holds only in-frame clones and misses some; the assay was immunoSEQ multiplex PCR. V and J calls and clone size are as listed in that table; D and trimming were resolved from the DNA. The sample lists roughly 260,000 clones; about nine tenths were seen once. In terms of age and location, participants ranged from roughly 18 to 90 years and lived in approximately 26 US areas. Cohort allocation depended upon clinical history that participants reported. CDR3 length equals 13 residues. The trim removed 5 bases at V and 5 bases at J, leaving 5 bases unmatched. Germline loops: CDR1 SGHTA, CDR2 FQGTGA.

The genes are TRBV7-3 and TRBJ1-1, with 7 positions matching TRBD1. This TCR was recovered from a woman aged 30 to 39 with acute COVID-19. Specimen: PBMCs or T cells enriched from blood (not recorded which). The DNA for the CDR3 is TGTGCCAGCAGCCCCACAGGGGAAACTGAAGCTTTCTTT. This translates into CASSPTGETEAFF.